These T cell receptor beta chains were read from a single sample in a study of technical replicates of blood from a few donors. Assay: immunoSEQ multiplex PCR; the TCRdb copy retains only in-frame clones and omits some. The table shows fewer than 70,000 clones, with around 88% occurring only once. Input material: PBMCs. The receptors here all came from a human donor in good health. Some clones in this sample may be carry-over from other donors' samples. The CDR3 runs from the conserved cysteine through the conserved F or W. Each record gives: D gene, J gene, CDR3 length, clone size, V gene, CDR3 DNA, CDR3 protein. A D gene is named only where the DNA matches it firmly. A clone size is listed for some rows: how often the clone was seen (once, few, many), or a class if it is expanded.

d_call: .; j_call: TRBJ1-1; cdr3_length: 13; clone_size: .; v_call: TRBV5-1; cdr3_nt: TGCGCCAGCAGCTTGGGGGAGGGCACTGAAGCTTTCTTT; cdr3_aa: CASSLGEGTEAFF
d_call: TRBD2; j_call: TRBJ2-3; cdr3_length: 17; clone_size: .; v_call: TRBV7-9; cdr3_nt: TGTGCCAGCAGCTCTCGGGGTAGCGGGAGTGGAGTGGATACGCAGTATTTT; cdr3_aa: CASSSRGSGSGVDTQYF
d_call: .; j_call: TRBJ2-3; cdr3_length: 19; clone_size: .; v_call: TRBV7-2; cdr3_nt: TGTGCCAGCAGCTTCCTCGCGGGCAATCCGCCCCTATCCACAGATACGCAGTATTTT; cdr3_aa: CASSFLAGNPPLSTDTQYF
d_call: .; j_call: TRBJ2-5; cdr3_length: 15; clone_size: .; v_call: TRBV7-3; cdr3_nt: TGTGCCAGCAGCTCCGGACACAACGGACGAGAGACCCAGTACTTC; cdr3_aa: CASSSGHNGRETQYF
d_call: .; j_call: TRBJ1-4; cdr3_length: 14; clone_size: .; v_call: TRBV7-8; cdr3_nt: TGTGCCACAGCGCGGGTGGAGTCTAATGAAAAACTGTTTTTT; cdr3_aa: CATARVESNEKLFF
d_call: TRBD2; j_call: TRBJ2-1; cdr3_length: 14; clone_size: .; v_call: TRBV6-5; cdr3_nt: TGTGCCAGCAGTCGCGGGAGGGCAGACAATGAGCAGTTCTTC; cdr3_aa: CASSRGRADNEQFF
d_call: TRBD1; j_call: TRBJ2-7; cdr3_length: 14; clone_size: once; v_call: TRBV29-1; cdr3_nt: TGCAGCGTTCCTGCCAGGGGGCGAGGTAACGAGCAGTACTTC; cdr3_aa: CSVPARGRGNEQYF
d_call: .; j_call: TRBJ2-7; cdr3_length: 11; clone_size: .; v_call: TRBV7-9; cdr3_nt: TGTGCCAGCAGTGTTAAGGGGGAGCAGTACTTC; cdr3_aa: CASSVKGEQYF
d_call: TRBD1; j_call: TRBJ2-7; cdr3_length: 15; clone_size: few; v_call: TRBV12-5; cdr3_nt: TGTGCTAGTGACCCGCCGGGACAGGGGGTTGCCGAGCAGTACTTC; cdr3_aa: CASDPPGQGVAEQYF
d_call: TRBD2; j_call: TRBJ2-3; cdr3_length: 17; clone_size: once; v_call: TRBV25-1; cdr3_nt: TGTGCCAGCAGTGAAGGCCTAGCGGGGCGCAGCACAGATACGCAGTATTTT; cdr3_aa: CASSEGLAGRSTDTQYF
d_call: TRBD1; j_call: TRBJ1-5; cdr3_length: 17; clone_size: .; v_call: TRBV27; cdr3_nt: TGTGCCAGCAGAGCCGGGACAGGGGGCCTTAGCAATCAGCCCCAGCATTTT; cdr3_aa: CASRAGTGGLSNQPQHF
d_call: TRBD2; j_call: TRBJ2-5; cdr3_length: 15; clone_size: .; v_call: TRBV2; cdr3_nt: TGTGCCAGCATCCCTAGCGGGAGCCTCCAAGAGACCCAGTACTTC; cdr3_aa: CASIPSGSLQETQYF
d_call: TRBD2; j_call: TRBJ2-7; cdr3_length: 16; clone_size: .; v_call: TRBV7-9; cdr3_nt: TGTGCCAGCAGCTTAGGGCAAACTAGCGAACCCTACGAGCAGTACTTC; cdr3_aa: CASSLGQTSEPYEQYF
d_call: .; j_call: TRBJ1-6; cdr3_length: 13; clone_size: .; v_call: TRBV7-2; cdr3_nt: TGTGCCAGCAGCCGGGATATGGTTTCACCCCTCCACTTT; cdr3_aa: CASSRDMVSPLHF
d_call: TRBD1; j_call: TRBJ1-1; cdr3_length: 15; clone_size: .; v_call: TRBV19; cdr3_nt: TGTGCCAGTAGTGCCCAGGGACAGGGGAACACTGAAGCTTTCTTT; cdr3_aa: CASSAQGQGNTEAFF
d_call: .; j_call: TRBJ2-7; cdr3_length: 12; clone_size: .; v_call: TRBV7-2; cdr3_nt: TGTGCCAGCAGCTTAGACCGGAGGGAGCAGTACTTC; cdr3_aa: CASSLDRREQYF
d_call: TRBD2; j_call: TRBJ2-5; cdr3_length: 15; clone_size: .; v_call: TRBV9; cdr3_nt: TGTGCCAGCAGCCCGACTAGCGGGAGAGGAGAGACCCAGTACTTC; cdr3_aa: CASSPTSGRGETQYF
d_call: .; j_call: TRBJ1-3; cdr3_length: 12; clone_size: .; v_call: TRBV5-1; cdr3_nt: TGCGCCAGCAGCGGATCCGGGGAGGACATATATTTT; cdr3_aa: CASSGSGEDIYF
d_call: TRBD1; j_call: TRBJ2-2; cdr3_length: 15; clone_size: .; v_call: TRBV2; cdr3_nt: TGTGCCAGCAGTTACTACAGGGGCTCTACCGGGGAGCTGTTTTTT; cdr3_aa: CASSYYRGSTGELFF
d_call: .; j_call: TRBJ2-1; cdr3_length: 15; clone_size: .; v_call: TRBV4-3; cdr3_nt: TGCGCCAGCAGCCAATGGTTGAGTGAGGAGAATGAGCAGTTCTTC; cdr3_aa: CASSQWLSEENEQFF
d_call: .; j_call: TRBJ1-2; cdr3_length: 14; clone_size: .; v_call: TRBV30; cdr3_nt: TGTGCCTGGAGCCCAGGACAGTTTAACTATGGCTACACCTTC; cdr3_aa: CAWSPGQFNYGYTF
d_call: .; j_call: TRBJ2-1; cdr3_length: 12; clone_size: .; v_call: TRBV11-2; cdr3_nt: TGTGCCAGCAGCTTAGCGCAGGGGTTTGGGTTCTTC; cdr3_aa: CASSLAQGFGFF
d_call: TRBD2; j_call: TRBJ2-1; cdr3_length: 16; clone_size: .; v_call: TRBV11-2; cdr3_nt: TGTGCCAGCAGCTTAACTTTGGCGGGGGACCACAATGAGCAGTTCTTC; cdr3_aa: CASSLTLAGDHNEQFF
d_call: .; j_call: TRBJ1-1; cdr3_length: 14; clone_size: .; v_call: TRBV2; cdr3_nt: TGTGCCAACCAACGGGGGGCTTTGAACACTGAAGCTTTCTTT; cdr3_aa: CANQRGALNTEAFF
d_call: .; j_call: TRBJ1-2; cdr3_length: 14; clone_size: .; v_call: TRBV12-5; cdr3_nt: TGTGCTAGTGGTTTGCCCCCACAAACCTATGGCTACACCTTC; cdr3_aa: CASGLPPQTYGYTF
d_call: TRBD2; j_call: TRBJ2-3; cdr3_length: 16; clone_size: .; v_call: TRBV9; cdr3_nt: TGTGCCAGCAGCGTAGTAGCGGGAGGGCGGTTTGATACGCAGTATTTT; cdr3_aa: CASSVVAGGRFDTQYF
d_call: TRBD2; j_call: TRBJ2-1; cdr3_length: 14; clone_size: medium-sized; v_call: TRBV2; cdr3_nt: TGTGCCAGCAGCGGGAGGGAATTCCCCAATGAGCAGTTCTTC; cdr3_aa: CASSGREFPNEQFF
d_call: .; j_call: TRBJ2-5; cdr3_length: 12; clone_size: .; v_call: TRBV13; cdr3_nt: TGTGCCAGCACTCGCCGGCAAGAGACCCAGTACTTC; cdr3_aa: CASTRRQETQYF
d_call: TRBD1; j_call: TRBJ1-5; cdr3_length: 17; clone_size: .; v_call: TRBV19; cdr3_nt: TGTGCCAGTTCCTCTCAAGACAGGGGAAGGAGCAATCAGCCCCAGCATTTT; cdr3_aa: CASSSQDRGRSNQPQHF
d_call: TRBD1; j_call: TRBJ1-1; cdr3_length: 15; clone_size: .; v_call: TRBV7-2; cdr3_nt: TGTGCCAGCAGCTTAGTGGGACAGGGGGCTGGTGAAGCTTTCTTT; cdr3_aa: CASSLVGQGAGEAFF
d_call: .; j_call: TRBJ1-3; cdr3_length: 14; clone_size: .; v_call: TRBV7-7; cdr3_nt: TGTGCCAGCAGCTTAGGAGGCTCTGGAAACACCATATATTTT; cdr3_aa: CASSLGGSGNTIYF
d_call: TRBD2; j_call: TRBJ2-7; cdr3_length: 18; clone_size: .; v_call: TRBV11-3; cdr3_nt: TGTGCCAGCAGCTTAGATAGGTCGGCTAGCGGGGAGCCCTACGAGCAGTACTTC; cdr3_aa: CASSLDRSASGEPYEQYF
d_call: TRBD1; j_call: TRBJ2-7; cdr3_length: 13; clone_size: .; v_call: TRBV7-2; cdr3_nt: TGTGCCAGCAGCGTCAGGGGGTCCTACGAGCAGTACTTC; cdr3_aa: CASSVRGSYEQYF
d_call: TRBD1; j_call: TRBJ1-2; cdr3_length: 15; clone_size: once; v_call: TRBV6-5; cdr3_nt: TGTGCCAGCAGACCCCGGTCAGGGGGCGGCTATGGCTACACCTTC; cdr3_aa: CASRPRSGGGYGYTF
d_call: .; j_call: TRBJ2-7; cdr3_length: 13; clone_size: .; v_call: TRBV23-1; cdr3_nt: TGCGCCAGCAGGGGGACTGCCTACTACGAGCAGTACTTC; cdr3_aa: CASRGTAYYEQYF
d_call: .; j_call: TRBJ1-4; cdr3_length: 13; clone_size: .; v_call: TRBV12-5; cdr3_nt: TGTGCTAGTGGTGTCGGGACTCGTGAAAAACTGTTTTTT; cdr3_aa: CASGVGTREKLFF
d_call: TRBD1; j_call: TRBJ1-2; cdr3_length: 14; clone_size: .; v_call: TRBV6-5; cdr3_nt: TGTGCCAGCAGGACGACAGGGGATAACTATGGCTACACCTTC; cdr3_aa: CASRTTGDNYGYTF
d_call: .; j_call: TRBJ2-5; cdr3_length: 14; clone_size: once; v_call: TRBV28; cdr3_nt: TGTGCCAGCAGTGGGCGGGTGTCCGGGGAGACCCAGTACTTC; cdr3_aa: CASSGRVSGETQYF
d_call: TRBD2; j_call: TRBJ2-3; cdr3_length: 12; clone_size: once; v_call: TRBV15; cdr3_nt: TGTGCCACGCGGGGGAGAACAGATACGCAGTATTTT; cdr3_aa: CATRGRTDTQYF
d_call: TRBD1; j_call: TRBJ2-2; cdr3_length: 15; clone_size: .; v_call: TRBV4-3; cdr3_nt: TGCGCCAGCAGCCTCCTAGAGGGGGCGGCCGGGGAGCTGTTTTTT; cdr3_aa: CASSLLEGAAGELFF
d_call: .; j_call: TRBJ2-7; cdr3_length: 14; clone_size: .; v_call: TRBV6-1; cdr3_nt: TGTGCCAGCAGTGAAGCCGGGTTTTCCTACGAGCAGTACTTC; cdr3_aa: CASSEAGFSYEQYF
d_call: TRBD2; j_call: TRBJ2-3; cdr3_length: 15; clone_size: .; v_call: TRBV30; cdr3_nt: TGTGCCTGGAGTGGGGGACTAGCGGTTCCTGGTACGCAGTATTTT; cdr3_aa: CAWSGGLAVPGTQYF
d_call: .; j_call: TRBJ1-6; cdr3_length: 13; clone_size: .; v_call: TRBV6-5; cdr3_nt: TGTGCCAGCAGGGAGACGGGAAATTCACCCCTCCACTTT; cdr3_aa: CASRETGNSPLHF
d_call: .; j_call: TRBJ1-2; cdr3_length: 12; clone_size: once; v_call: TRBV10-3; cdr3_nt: TGTGCCACCGGGACACCTAACTATGGCTACACCTTC; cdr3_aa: CATGTPNYGYTF
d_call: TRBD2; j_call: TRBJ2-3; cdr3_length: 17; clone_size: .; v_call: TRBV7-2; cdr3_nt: TGTGCCAGCAGCCGATCCCCCCCAGCGGGGAGCACAGATACGCAGTATTTT; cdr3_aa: CASSRSPPAGSTDTQYF
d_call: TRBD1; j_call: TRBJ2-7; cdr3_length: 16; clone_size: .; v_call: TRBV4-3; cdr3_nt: TGCGCCAGCAGCCAAGAGGGGACAGGAGTTACCTACGAGCAGTACTTC; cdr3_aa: CASSQEGTGVTYEQYF
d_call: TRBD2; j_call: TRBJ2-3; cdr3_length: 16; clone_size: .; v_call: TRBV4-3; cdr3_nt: TGCGCCAGCAGCCAAGTCGACCGGGGGGGCGGAGATACGCAGTATTTT; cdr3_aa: CASSQVDRGGGDTQYF
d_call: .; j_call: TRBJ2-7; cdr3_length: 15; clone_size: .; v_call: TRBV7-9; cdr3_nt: TGTGCCAGCAGCTTATTCGTCGGGAGCTCCTACGAGCAGTACTTC; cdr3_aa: CASSLFVGSSYEQYF
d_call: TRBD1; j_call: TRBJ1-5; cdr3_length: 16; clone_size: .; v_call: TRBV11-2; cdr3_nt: TGTGCCAGCAGCTTAGATGGGGACAGGGGTAGCCAGCCCCAGCATTTT; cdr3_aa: CASSLDGDRGSQPQHF
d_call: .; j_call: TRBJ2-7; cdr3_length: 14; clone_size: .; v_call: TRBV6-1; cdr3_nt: TGTGCCAGCAGTGAAGCAGCCCGCTCCTACGAGCAGTACTTC; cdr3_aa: CASSEAARSYEQYF
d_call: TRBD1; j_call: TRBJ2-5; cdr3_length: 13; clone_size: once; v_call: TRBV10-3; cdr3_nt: TGTGCCACCCTCAACAGGGGGATGGAGACCCAGTACTTC; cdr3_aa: CATLNRGMETQYF
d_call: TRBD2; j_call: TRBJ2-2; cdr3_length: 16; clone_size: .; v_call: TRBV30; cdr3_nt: TGTGCCTGGAGTATACTAGCGGGGCTTAACACCGGGGAGCTGTTTTTT; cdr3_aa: CAWSILAGLNTGELFF
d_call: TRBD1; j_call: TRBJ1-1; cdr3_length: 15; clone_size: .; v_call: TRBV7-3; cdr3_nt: TGTGCCAGCAGGCCGACCGGGACAGGGGCCACTGAAGCTTTCTTT; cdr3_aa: CASRPTGTGATEAFF